This T cell receptor (beta chain) originates from a study of CD8 T cells in ankylosing spondylitis. Study-level findings and limits: Peripheral blood samples showed relatively rare disease-linked clones, and these clones were CD8+. Reportedly, matched ankylosing spondylitis synovial fluid was significantly enriched for disease-linked clones. In reactive arthritis synovial fluid and blood, some motif variants had been reported before. Blood of patients with ankylosing spondylitis appeared to be characterized by a TCR beta motif of fewer than 10 highly homologous variants.

About this clonotype itself: Its antigen is as yet unknown.

Using quantitative 5'-RACE with molecular barcodes, the authors made TCR beta libraries. TCRdb itself ran the 5' RACE reads through MiXCR, one entry per CDR3 protein. Of about 800,000 distinct CDR3 sequences in the sample, about 11% were seen once. V was pared by 2 bases and J by 7 bases, with 11 bases between. Per germline, CDR1 SGHTA and CDR2 FQGNSA. CDR3 length: 13 amino acids. The source of this sequence is a male donor with ankylosing spondylitis. The source material was blood, either unsorted or a sorted T cell fraction (not recorded which). The chain recombines TRBV7-2 with TRBJ1-2; maybe TRBD1 (6 bases). CDR3 sequence (DNA): TGTGCCAGCAGCTTAAGGGGGGCACGTGGCTACACCTTC. Protein sequence: CASSLRGARGYTF.